This entry concerns a single TCR beta chain. Its antigen is currently not known. No much larger clonotype is one base removed from it; base qualities were not supplied. This entry belongs to a study of Graves' ophthalmopathy and Graves' hyperthyroidism (dated by TCRdb to the late 2010s). The study in broad terms: Peripheral blood was collected at initial diagnosis, before any treatment. The study used TCR beta repertoire signatures to distinguish Graves' ophthalmopathy from Graves' hyperthyroidism and to predict progression to ophthalmopathy. An independent validation cohort comprised around 20 hyperthyroidism patients and 15 to 17 patients who later progressed from hyperthyroidism to ophthalmopathy. To explore V-J signatures that distinguish ophthalmopathy from hyperthyroidism, a discovery set of about 99 patients was enrolled, made up of 43 with ophthalmopathy and 57 with stable hyperthyroidism. In total, 135 blood samples were TCR-sequenced: fewer than 50 ophthalmopathy, around 75 hyperthyroidism and about 17 hyperthyroidism-to-ophthalmopathy patients. In roughly 6 hyperthyroidism patients, T-cell repertoires of thyroid tissue and blood were compared. The roughly 94 discovery patients were randomly split 7:3 into training and test sets. Following sampling, methimazole starting at 30 mg daily was administered to hyperthyroidism patients, and high-dose intravenous methylprednisolone was administered to ophthalmopathy patients.

Patients with ophthalmopathy had moderately to severely active disease, with a Clinical Activity Score of 3 or more, a NOSPECS grade of 4 or more, and a disease duration of less than 3 months. Patients with other autoimmune diseases, uncontrolled infections, pregnancy or lactation were excluded. Clinical symptoms, serum thyroxine, TRAb, thyroid ultrasound and orbital computed tomography were used for diagnosis. Ficoll-Paque density gradient centrifugation was used to isolate PBMCs from approximately 10 ml of fresh peripheral blood. Trizol reagent was used to extract the total RNA, and its quality was then checked on an Agilent 2100 Bioanalyzer. TCR beta CDR3 regions were amplified from RNA transcripts for repertoire sequencing. A first-round RT-PCR used HTBI primers with the Qiagen OneStep RT-PCR kit, followed by a second-round multiplex PCR, size selection and purification. The libraries underwent paired-end sequencing with 100 bp reads on an Illumina HiSeq2000. Regarding the original processing steps: SOAPnuke was used to process the reads, throwing out any read that had adapters, had uncalled bases, had a mean Phred below 15, or lacked an exact constant-primer or identifier match. High-quality paired reads were merged with COPE v1.2.5. Each unique nucleotide sequence was treated as a clonotype, and MiTCR v1.1 was used to align the clonotypes to the IMGT TRB V, D and J references. The analysis was limited to V-J combinations with a frequency above 0.0001, which together covered about 99% of the repertoires. A TCR clonal expansion and chaos score per V-J combination was defined as the ratio of F50 clonal expansion to chaos observed in the TCRdist matrix. Welch's t-statistics and random forest were used to reduce features to 13 V-J combinations, which were fed into a naive Bayes classifier. Thyroid-blood repertoire similarity was quantified with the Morisita-Horn index. TCRdb reworked the public reads: Q25 trimming with fastp, MiXCR clone assembly, productive beta chains retained. Every CDR3 protein is listed once, alongside the most common genes and DNA of its rows. These V and J calls originate from TCRdb's pipeline instead of the authors' own analysis. The sample includes about 200,000 distinct CDR3 sequences, with approximately 28% observed a single time. Around 10% of the sample belongs to the ten largest clones.

CDR1 and CDR2 were assigned from the germline V gene as SGHDT and YYEEEE. The CDR3 contains 17 residues, cysteine and phenylalanine counted. CDR3 DNA is the only sequence kept; it has 51 bases, read in frame from the first base. Relative to germline, V is missing 0 bases and J is missing 1 base, with 1 base of the junction outside any gene match. Results and caveats for the whole study, not just this receptor: In cross-validation, the 13-signature model distinguished ophthalmopathy from stable hyperthyroidism with around 90% sensitivity and 81.08% specificity, while in the test set the corresponding values were approximately 79% and 70%. In validation, the model predicted ophthalmopathy progression with about 71% sensitivity and about 77% specificity; roughly 12 predicted patients were CT-confirmed with GO in a median of approximately 6.5 months. Sample size was not statistically predetermined, and group allocation was not concealed from the investigators. Among expanded thyroid clonotypes with frequency above 0.001, most also showed up in blood, which suggests that blood repertoires may reflect the thyroid immune response.

Material for sequencing was peripheral blood. The source is a man aged 45 to 65 with Graves' ophthalmopathy. Donor details come from another sample of the same person, matched by shared clones. The V and J segments used are TRBV5-6 and TRBJ1-6; 10 bases in between match TRBD1. The DNA sequence is TGTGCCAGCAGCTTGGGACAGGGGGCATCCTATAATTCACCCCTCCACTTT. The encoded protein is CASSLGQGASYNSPLHF.